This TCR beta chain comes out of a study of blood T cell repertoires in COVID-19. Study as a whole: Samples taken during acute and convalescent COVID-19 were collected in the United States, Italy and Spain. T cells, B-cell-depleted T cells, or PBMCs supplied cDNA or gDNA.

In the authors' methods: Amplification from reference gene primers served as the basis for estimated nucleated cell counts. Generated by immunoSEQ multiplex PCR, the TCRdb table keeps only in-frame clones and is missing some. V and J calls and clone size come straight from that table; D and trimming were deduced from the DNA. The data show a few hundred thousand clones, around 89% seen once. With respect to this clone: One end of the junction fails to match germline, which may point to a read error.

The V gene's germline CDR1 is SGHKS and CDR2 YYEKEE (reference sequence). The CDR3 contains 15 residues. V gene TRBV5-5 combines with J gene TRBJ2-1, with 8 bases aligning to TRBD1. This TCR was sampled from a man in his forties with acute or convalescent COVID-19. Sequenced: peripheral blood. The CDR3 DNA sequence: TGTGCCGGCAGCTGGACAGGGCAATCTTACGGTGAGCAGTTCTTC. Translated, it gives CAGSWTGQSYGEQFF.